This T cell receptor beta chain was identified in a study of beta chain features in type 1 diabetes (dated by TCRdb to between 2017 and 2018). Regarding the research as a whole: Mean age, gender distribution, total cell number and subset yield did not differ between patients and healthy donors. A total of some 100,000,000 sorted cells were examined across all samples, and a strong correlation was observed between cell number per subset and RNA yield. Whereas all 30 or so donors provided naive and central memory subsets, regulatory and stem cell-like memory subsets were isolated from just 8 patients and roughly eight healthy donors. The study compared the TCRB repertoires of sorted circulating CD4+ T cell subsets in recently diagnosed type 1 diabetes patients with those in matched healthy donors. Broad study findings and their caveats: HLA sub-analyses involved small numbers of individuals, so any influence of HLA type on TCRB rearrangement remained unresolved. PCR might favor shorter templates, but patient and control samples were amplified and corrected together, so any skew would affect both groups equally. At VDJ recombination sites, type 1 diabetes patients had fewer insertions and more deleted nucleotides, which implies abnormalities in thymic rearrangement. The naive, central memory and regulatory TCRB repertoires appeared to resemble one another more closely among patients than among healthy donors. Sequencing cDNA rather than genomic DNA could over-represent highly expressing activated cells, although activation and CD3 levels did not differ between groups. In all four CD4+ subsets, TCRB CDR3 length was moderately but significantly shorter in type 1 diabetes patients.

Comment on this clone: Its antigen is still unknown. No base-level quality is on record; no much larger clone is a single base apart.

Each donor gave one peripheral blood draw, averaging roughly 100 mL, which was collected into heparinised tubes. Naive, central memory, regulatory and stem cell-like memory CD4+ T cells were sorted on a BD FACSAria II using a panel including CD45RO, CCR7, CD25, CD127, CD95 and CD27. Every sorted population had a purity above 98%. PBMCs were isolated immediately by Lymphoprep density gradient centrifugation and stained directly without culture. Samples were stained and sorted in pairs, with one healthy donor and one patient per experiment, so that batch effects were minimized. The High Capacity cDNA Reverse Transcription Kit was used to reverse transcribe all of the isolated RNA, meaning that expressed TCRB transcripts were what got sequenced. Deep immunoSEQ sequencing was applied to naive, central memory and regulatory T cell samples, giving an average of roughly 3.5 million total reads per sample. Sorted cells were lysed in RLT buffer and RNA was extracted with DNase-treated RNeasy Micro or Mini kits, depending on cell number. Each cell subset was processed on its own to prevent cross-contamination, while patient and healthy donor samples were processed together. The immunoSEQ multiplex PCR was used to amplify TCRB sequences from cDNA, generating 87-bp fragments that spanned the CDR3 region. Amplicons were sequenced on the Illumina HiSeq platform. The paper's processing steps were these. PCR bias was computationally corrected using synthetic template baselines, reads within Hamming distance 2 were collapsed, and singletons that could not be merged were discarded. Reads were aligned against IMGT so that V, D and J genes, CDR3 length and insertions or deletions at six rearrangement sites could be assigned. Within each subset, clonotype counts were normalized to sorted cell number, after which true diversity and Gini coefficients were computed with the tcR R package. The overlap coefficient, calculated on TCRB nucleotide sequences, was used to measure repertoire sharing. Drawn from immuneACCESS, this table holds only the in-frame rearrangements with V and J called that TCRdb kept. Clones are partly lost; checked studies trace under half to an unresolved V gene and leave the rest unexplained. The DNA was the basis for D and trimming; V, J and clone size are from that table. This sample is represented by tens of thousands of clones; around 60% of them were singletons. Jointly, the top ten make up approximately 2% of the sample.

The CDR3 starts with the cysteine, ends with the phenylalanine, and has 18 residues. The kept DNA is CDR3 alone, 54 bases in frame from the first base. After removal of 5 bases from V and 2 bases from J, the junction retains 18 bases not matched to a gene. The germline V gene specifies SGDLS as CDR1 and YYNGEE as CDR2. The source material was Tregs from blood. Interpreted using the paper, the cell subset or site label stands for: regulatory CD4+ T cells. This clonotype originated in a woman in her twenties or thirties in good health. The rearrangement joined TRBV9 to TRBJ2-7, with 8 bases matching TRBD2. The DNA sequence reads TGTGCCAGCAGAGCCGAGGTAGCGGGAAGTTATCTGGCCTACGAGCAGTACTTC. Translated, it reads CASRAEVAGSYLAYEQYF. Reference TRBV9 and TRBJ2-7 genes cover what lies past the CDR3, so the full variable domain is DSGVTQTPKHLITATGQRVTLRCSPRSGDLSVYWYQQSLDQGLQFLIQYYNGEERAKGNILERFSAQQFPDLHSELNLSSLELGDSALYFCASRAEVAGSYLAYEQYFGPGTRLTVT.